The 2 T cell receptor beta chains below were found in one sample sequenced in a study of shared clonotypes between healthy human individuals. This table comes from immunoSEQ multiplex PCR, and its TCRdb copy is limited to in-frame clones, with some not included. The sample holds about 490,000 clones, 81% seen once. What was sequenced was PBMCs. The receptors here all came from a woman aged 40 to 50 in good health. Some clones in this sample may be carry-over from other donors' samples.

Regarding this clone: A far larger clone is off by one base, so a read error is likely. Here the CDR3 DNA reads TGTGCCATCAGGGACCCGGGAGGCTGCGAGCAGTACTTC. Its translation: CAIRDPGGCEQYF. The V call is TRBV10-3, the J call TRBJ2-7; 7 bases agree with TRBD2. V trimming: 6 bases; J trimming: 6 bases; junction bases outside the gene matches: 8. The CDR3 sequence is 13 residues long. CDR1 and CDR2 (germline): ENHRY, SYGVKD.

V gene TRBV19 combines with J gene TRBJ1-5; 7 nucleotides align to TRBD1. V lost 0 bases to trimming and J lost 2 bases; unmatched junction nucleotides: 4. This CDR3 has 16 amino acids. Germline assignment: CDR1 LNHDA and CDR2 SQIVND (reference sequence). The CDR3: CASSIDLGQGNQPQHF. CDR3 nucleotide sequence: TGTGCCAGTAGTATAGATCTAGGACAGGGCAATCAGCCCCAGCATTTT.